Sequencing of this T cell receptor (beta chain) was carried out in a study of blood T cell repertoires in COVID-19. Study background: T cells, B-cell-depleted T cells, or PBMCs provided the cDNA or gDNA that served as material.

The germline V gene has CDR1 MNHEY and CDR2 SVGAGI. The ends lost 2 bases at V and 2 bases at J; junction bases unmatched: 4. The CDR3 is 15 amino acids. Participants, roughly 18 to 90 years old, spanned 25 or so US areas. Researchers sorted participants into cohorts using their self-reported clinical history. The repertoire was sequenced with immunoSEQ multiplex PCR; TCRdb's copy has only in-frame clones and lacks some. The sample holds 220,000 or so clones; just under 85% are singletons and the top ten take approximately 1.2%. The receptor was derived from a woman in her thirties or forties with acute COVID-19. The chain combines TRBV6-5 with TRBJ1-1; 8 positions match TRBD1. The sample taken for sequencing was PBMCs or T cells enriched from blood (not recorded which). The CDR3 protein is CASSYIGTGNTEAFF. In DNA form, the CDR3 reads TGTGCCAGCAGTTACATAGGGACAGGCAACACTGAAGCTTTCTTT.